These T cell receptor beta chains were read from a single sample in a study of T cell repertoires in cytomegalovirus infection. In TCRdb, the reads were re-called with MiXCR into one record per CDR3 protein. The repertoire holds under 300,000 distinct CDR3 sequences, with less than 25% as singletons. Their target antigens are unknown. Sequencing was performed on cultured PBMCs, taken from culture after CMV antigen stimulation. These TCRs come from a human donor in good health (CMV status not recorded). Some clones in this sample may be carry-over from other donors' samples. CDR3s include the opening cysteine and the closing phenylalanine or tryptophan. A D gene is named only where the DNA matches it firmly. Only some rows state a clone size, as once, few, many or a class for expanded clones.

J | V | D | size | DNA | CDR3
TRBJ1-2 | TRBV11-2 | NA | few | TGTGCCAGCAGCCCCGATTTAGGGAGTGGCTACACCTTC | CASSPDLGSGYTF
TRBJ2-1 | TRBV24-1 | TRBD1 | few | TGTGCCACCAGTGATTCCGGACAGGTCGCGCAATACAATGAGCAGTTCTTC | CATSDSGQVAQYNEQFF
TRBJ2-1 | TRBV20-1 | TRBD2 | few | TGCAGTGCTAGAGATCCCCGGGGAGCGGGATTCAATGAGCAGTTCTTC | CSARDPRGAGFNEQFF
TRBJ2-3 | TRBV12-5 | NA | NA | TGTGCTAGTGGTCTCTCACGAGAGAGCACAGATACGCAGTATTTT | CASGLSRESTDTQYF
TRBJ2-3 | TRBV7-8 | NA | many | TGTGCCAGCAGCTTAGAACGGCTAGCAGTAGATACGCAGTATTTT | CASSLERLAVDTQYF
TRBJ2-1 | TRBV7-9 | NA | many | TGTGCCAGCAGCAACAGGGTGGGTGAGCAGTTCTTC | CASSNRVGEQFF
TRBJ2-3 | TRBV7-9 | TRBD2 | NA | TGTGCCAGCACCCTCGGGCTGGCGGGAGCTGGAGATACGCAGTATTTT | CASTLGLAGAGDTQYF
TRBJ1-1 | TRBV28 | NA | NA | TGTGCCAGCAGTTCCCGATGGGAGGTAAACACTGAAGCTTTCTTT | CASSSRWEVNTEAFF
TRBJ2-1 | TRBV7-6 | NA | few | TGTGCCAGCAGCATAGCGGACCCCTACAATGAGCAGTTCTTC | CASSIADPYNEQFF
TRBJ1-2 | TRBV19 | NA | many | TGTGCCAGTAGTATCGTTGGCAGGGGCAGTGGCTACACCTTC | CASSIVGRGSGYTF
TRBJ2-1 | TRBV7-6 | TRBD2 | many | TGTGCCAGCAGCTCCGGGACTAGCGGGATGTACAATGAGCAGTTCTTC | CASSSGTSGMYNEQFF
TRBJ2-7 | TRBV18 | NA | few | TGTGCCAGCTCACCCATGCGTAGTTTCTACGAGCAGTACTTC | CASSPMRSFYEQYF
TRBJ1-5 | TRBV18 | NA | NA | TGTGCCAGCTCACTACCGGGGGGCACTGACTCACGGCCCCAGCATTTT | CASSLPGGTDSRPQHF
TRBJ2-7 | TRBV6-5 | TRBD1 | few | TGTGCCAGCAGTCACTTAGGGGGCTCCGAGCAGTACTTC | CASSHLGGSEQYF
TRBJ2-7 | TRBV9 | NA | NA | TGTGCCAGCAGCTTCTCTTTCACATCGTACGAGCAGTACTTC | CASSFSFTSYEQYF
TRBJ2-6 | TRBV12-3/TRBV12-4 | NA | NA | TGTGCCAGCAGTTTGGTGCGACTCCCCTCTGGGGCCAACGTCCTGACTTTC | CASSLVRLPSGANVLTF
TRBJ1-2 | TRBV15 | NA | once | TGTGCCACCAGCAGCAGGGGAGGGGGCTACACCTTC | CATSSRGGGYTF
TRBJ2-1 | TRBV6-5 | TRBD2 | NA | TGTGCCACCGGGACTAGATTCGACAATGAGCAGTTCTTC | CATGTRFDNEQFF
TRBJ1-1 | TRBV14 | NA | few | TGTGCCAGCAGCCCTCCAGGCAGGGGATGGACTGAAGCTTTCTTT | CASSPPGRGWTEAFF
TRBJ1-1 | TRBV11-3 | NA | NA | TGTGCCAGCAGCTTAGGTAGTGGGATCTTGAACACTGAAGCTTTCTTT | CASSLGSGILNTEAFF
TRBJ2-1 | TRBV19 | TRBD1 | NA | TGTGCCAGTAGTATCGACAGGGGGGTTAATGAGCAGTTCTTC | CASSIDRGVNEQFF
TRBJ2-5 | TRBV11-2 | NA | NA | TGTGCCAGCAGCTTAGCACAGGGGGGGAAGGAGACCCAGTACTTC | CASSLAQGGKETQYF
TRBJ1-1 | TRBV6-2/TRBV6-3 | NA | NA | TGTGCCAGCAGGACACAGGGTACTGAAGCTTTCTTT | CASRTQGTEAFF
TRBJ2-1 | TRBV5-1 | TRBD2 | NA | TGCGCCAGCAGCTTGGGACTAGCGGGAGGGTTTTACAATGAGCAGTTCTTC | CASSLGLAGGFYNEQFF
TRBJ2-1 | TRBV7-9 | NA | few | TGTGCCAGCAGCCCGGGACGAACCTACAATGAGCAGTTCTTC | CASSPGRTYNEQFF
TRBJ2-1 | TRBV7-2 | TRBD2 | many | TGTGCCAGCAGCTCGTTCTGGACTAGCTGGGACTCCTACAATGAGCAGTTCTTC | CASSSFWTSWDSYNEQFF
TRBJ2-2 | TRBV5-6 | NA | NA | TGTGCCAGCAGCTTGTTTGGGTCCACCGGGGAGCTGTTTTTT | CASSLFGSTGELFF
TRBJ2-5 | TRBV7-2 | TRBD1 | many | TGTGCCAGCAGCTCGTGGGGACAGGGAGAGACCCAGTACTTC | CASSSWGQGETQYF
TRBJ2-2 | TRBV7-2 | TRBD1 | many | TGTGCCAGCAGCTTGGGGATTCGAGGGGGCAGAACCGGGGAGCTGTTTTTT | CASSLGIRGGRTGELFF
TRBJ2-1 | TRBV5-4 | NA | few | TGTGCCAGCAGCAGTACAGACCCTGAGCAGTTCTTC | CASSSTDPEQFF
TRBJ2-4 | TRBV7-2 | NA | few | TGTGCCAGCAGCTTAGAGGATGGTATCCTCAAAAACATTCAGTACTTC | CASSLEDGILKNIQYF
TRBJ2-1 | TRBV12-3/TRBV12-4 | NA | few | TGTGCCAGCAGTTTAGCTGGACAAGTAGCTAACAATGAGCAGTTCTTC | CASSLAGQVANNEQFF
TRBJ1-1 | TRBV28 | TRBD1 | many | TGTGCCAGCCTTGACAGGGGACGAGCTTTCTTT | CASLDRGRAFF
TRBJ2-2 | TRBV27 | NA | NA | TGTGCCAGCAGTTTTTGGGAGGAGAGCACCGGGGAGCTGTTTTTT | CASSFWEESTGELFF
TRBJ2-7 | TRBV6-2/TRBV6-3 | NA | few | TGTGCCAGCAGTTACCCGGGACTTCTGGCCTACGAGCAGTACTTC | CASSYPGLLAYEQYF
TRBJ2-5 | TRBV6-1 | NA | NA | TGTGCCAGCAGTTACGGGGCAGAGCTTCAAGAGACCCAGTACTTC | CASSYGAELQETQYF
TRBJ1-1 | TRBV23-1 | NA | few | TGCGCCAGCAGCCCTCACATGAACACTGAAGCTTTCTTT | CASSPHMNTEAFF
TRBJ2-2 | TRBV9 | NA | NA | TGTGCCAGCAGCGTGGCGCACCCCGGGGAGCTGTTTTTT | CASSVAHPGELFF
TRBJ2-2 | TRBV11-2 | TRBD2 | many | TGTGCCAGCAGCTTCACCGGGACTAGCGGACCCACCGGGGAGCTGTTTTTT | CASSFTGTSGPTGELFF
TRBJ1-5 | TRBV27 | NA | few | TGTGCCAGCAGTTTAATAGGGATCGAAGGCGATCAGCCCCAGCATTTT | CASSLIGIEGDQPQHF
TRBJ2-1 | TRBV4-1 | NA | few | TGCGCCAGCAGCCATATACCGGGCCAGAGAGGCAATGAGCAGTTCTTC | CASSHIPGQRGNEQFF